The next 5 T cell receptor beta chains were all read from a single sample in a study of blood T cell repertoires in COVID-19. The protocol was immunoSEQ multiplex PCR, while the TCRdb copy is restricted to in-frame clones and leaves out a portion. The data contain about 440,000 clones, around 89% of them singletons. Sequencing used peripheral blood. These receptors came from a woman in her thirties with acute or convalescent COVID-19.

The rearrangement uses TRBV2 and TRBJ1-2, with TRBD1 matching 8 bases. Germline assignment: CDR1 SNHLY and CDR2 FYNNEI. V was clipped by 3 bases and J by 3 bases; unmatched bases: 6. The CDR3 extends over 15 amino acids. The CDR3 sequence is CASSEVGQGYYGYTF. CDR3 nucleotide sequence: TGTGCCAGCAGTGAGGTAGGACAGGGATACTATGGCTACACCTTC.

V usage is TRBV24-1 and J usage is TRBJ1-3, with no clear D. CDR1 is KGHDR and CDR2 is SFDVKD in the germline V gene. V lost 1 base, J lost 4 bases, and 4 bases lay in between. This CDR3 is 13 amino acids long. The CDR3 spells CATSDFPGNTIYF. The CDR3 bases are TGTGCCACCAGTGATTTCCCGGGAAACACCATATATTTT.

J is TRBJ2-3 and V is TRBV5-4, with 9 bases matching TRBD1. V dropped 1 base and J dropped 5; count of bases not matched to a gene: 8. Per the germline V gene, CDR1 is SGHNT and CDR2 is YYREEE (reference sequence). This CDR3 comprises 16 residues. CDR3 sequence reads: CASSLIRTGAQDTQYF. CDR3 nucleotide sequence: TGTGCCAGCAGCTTGATTCGGACAGGGGCTCAAGATACGCAGTATTTT.

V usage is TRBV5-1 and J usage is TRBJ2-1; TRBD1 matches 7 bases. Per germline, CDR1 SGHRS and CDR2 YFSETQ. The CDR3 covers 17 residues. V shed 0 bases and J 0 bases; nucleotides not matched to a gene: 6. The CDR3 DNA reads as TGCGCCAGCAGCTTGGGGAGACAGGGAAGCTCCTACAATGAGCAGTTCTTC. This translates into CASSLGRQGSSYNEQFF. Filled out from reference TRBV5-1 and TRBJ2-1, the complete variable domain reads KAGVTQTPRYLIKTRGQQVTLSCSPISGHRSVSWYQQTPGQGLQFLFEYFSETQRNKGNFPGRFSGRQFSNSRSEMNVSTLELGDSALYLCASSLGRQGSSYNEQFFGPGTRLTVL.

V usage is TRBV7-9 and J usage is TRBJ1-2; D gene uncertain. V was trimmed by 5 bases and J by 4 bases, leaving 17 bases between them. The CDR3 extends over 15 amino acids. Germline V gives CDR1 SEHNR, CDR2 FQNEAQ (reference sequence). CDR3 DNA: TGTGCCAGCAGCACGACGGTTCTCGGGAGCTATGGCTACACCTTC. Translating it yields CASSTTVLGSYGYTF.